These 14 T cell receptor beta chains were sequenced from one sample in a study of blood T cell repertoires in COVID-19. The method was immunoSEQ multiplex PCR; TCRdb's version includes in-frame clones alone and lacks a portion of them. Counted here are 190,000 or so clones, around 85% occurring once; the ten biggest clones make up about 9.1%. The sequencing input was peripheral blood. Source of these receptors: a woman aged 80 or over with acute or convalescent COVID-19.

V is TRBV5-1 and J is TRBJ2-1, with 8 bases matching TRBD2. Germline CDR1 is SGHRS and CDR2 is YFSETQ. The CDR3 extends over 17 amino acids. Germline trimming cut 4 bases from V and 4 bases from J; bases unmatched to any gene: 13. The CDR3 is CASSPRGGPSEYNEQFF. As DNA, the CDR3 is TGCGCCAGCAGCCCCCGGGGGGGGCCTAGCGAATACAATGAGCAGTTCTTC.

This clone appeared a single time. The V and J genes are TRBV7-2 and TRBJ1-3; TRBD1 agrees at 8 bases. Germline V gives CDR1 SGHTA, CDR2 FQGNSA. The J segment lost 1 base and the V segment lost 6 bases, leaving 8 bases of the junction unmatched. The CDR3 has 16 amino acids. CDR3 sequence reads: CASSRRTGQSGNTIYF. CDR3 nucleotide sequence: TGTGCCAGCAGTCGTCGGACAGGGCAGTCTGGAAACACCATATATTTT.

The chain has TRBV20-1 and TRBJ2-7; D unresolved. CDR1 DFQATT and CDR2 SNEGSKA come from the germline V gene (reference sequence). Trimming removed 3 bases from V and 3 bases from J, with 18 bases in between. The CDR3 is 15 amino acids. The CDR3 bases are TGCAGTGCTAGTCCCTTCCGGCGGCTAGACTACGAGCAGTACTTC. Translating it yields CSASPFRRLDYEQYF.

V usage is TRBV6-5 and J usage is TRBJ2-7; 9 bases are shared with TRBD1. Germline CDR1 reads MNHEY; CDR2 reads SVGAGI. The CDR3 is 15 residues long. Germline trimming cut 4 bases from V and 0 bases from J; bases unmatched to any gene: 4. CDR3 coding DNA: TGTGCCAGCAGTTCCGGACAGGGGTACTCCTACGAGCAGTACTTC. As protein: CASSSGQGYSYEQYF.

The V call is TRBV27, the J call TRBJ1-4; 7 bases agree with TRBD1. V lost 1 base and J lost 6; bases outside the gene matches: 2. From germline, CDR1 is MNHEY and CDR2 SMNVEV (reference sequence). The length of the CDR3 is 14 residues. Here the CDR3 DNA reads TGTGCCAGCAGTTTATGGGGGACAGATGAAAAACTGTTTTTT. Protein sequence: CASSLWGTDEKLFF.

This clone showed up just once. The chain recombines TRBV10-3 with TRBJ1-2; 8 bases agree with TRBD1. CDR3 length: 16 residues. Germline-derived CDR1 and CDR2 are ENHRY and SYGVKD. V trimming: 2 bases; J trimming: 2 bases; junction bases outside the gene matches: 7. The CDR3 loop reads CAISEVYGQGNYGYTF. CDR3 nucleotide sequence: TGTGCCATCAGTGAGGTTTACGGACAGGGCAACTATGGCTACACCTTC.

The chain is built from TRBV5-1 and TRBJ2-5, with TRBD1 matching over 7 bases. Germline CDR1 reads SGHRS; CDR2 reads YFSETQ. The J segment lost 6 bases and the V segment lost 0 bases, leaving 14 bases of the junction unmatched. The CDR3 has 17 amino acids. DNA for the CDR3: TGCGCCAGCAGCTTGGCAGGGGAAGGGGGCTCGAGGAAGACCCAGTACTTC. Translation gives CASSLAGEGGSRKTQYF.

The rearrangement uses TRBV4-3 and TRBJ1-1, with no clear D. The V gene lost 1 base and the J gene lost 10 bases, with 10 bases spanning the gap. The CDR3 runs 12 residues. Germline CDR1 and CDR2: LGHNA and YSLEER. Written as DNA, the CDR3 is TGCGCCAGCAGCCAAGCTGATAGTGGAGCTTTCTTT. Its protein is CASSQADSGAFF.

The rearrangement uses TRBV24-1 and TRBJ2-5; 13 positions agree with TRBD2. The V segment lost 4 bases and the J segment 2 bases; nucleotides outside the gene matches: 9. The germline V gene has CDR1 KGHDR and CDR2 SFDVKD. The CDR3 is 18 amino acids. CDR3 coding DNA: TGTGCCACCAGTGAAACTAGCGGGGGGGCCTTTGGTCAAGAGACCCAGTACTTC. Translating gives CATSETSGGAFGQETQYF.

The chain links TRBV9 to TRBJ2-7; 9 bases are shared with TRBD2. Germline CDR1 reads SGDLS; CDR2 reads YYNGEE. The CDR3 contains 16 residues. The ends lost 0 bases at V and 4 bases at J; junction bases unmatched: 8. The chain's CDR3 is CASSVVNSGGGYEQYF. In DNA, the CDR3 is TGTGCCAGCAGCGTAGTGAATAGCGGGGGAGGATACGAGCAGTACTTC.

This clone is a singleton in its sample. The chain is built from TRBV4-1 and TRBJ2-3; 11 nucleotides line up with TRBD2. Germline-derived CDR1 and CDR2 are MGHRA and YSYEKL. The CDR3 spans 17 residues. J gave up 4 bases and V 1 base, and 7 bases lay outside the gene matches. The DNA for the CDR3 is TGCGCCAGCAGCCAAGGGGTAGCGGGAGGGGTCTCAGATACGCAGTATTTT. Translating it yields CASSQGVAGGVSDTQYF.

The chain recombines TRBV18 with TRBJ2-1; 11 nucleotides line up with TRBD1. This CDR3 has 16 residues. Germline-derived CDR1 and CDR2 are KGHSH and LQKENI. The V segment lost 6 bases and the J segment 9 bases; nucleotides outside the gene matches: 13. CDR3 DNA sequence: TGTGCCAGCTCCTATATGGACAGGGGGCTAATCGGTGAGCAGTTCTTC. Its translation is CASSYMDRGLIGEQFF.

This clone appeared a single time. The rearrangement uses TRBV3-1 (or the pseudogene TRBV3-2) and TRBJ2-2; TRBD2 aligns across 14 bases. The CDR3 has 19 residues. Germline CDR1 reads LGHDT; CDR2 reads YNNKEL (reference sequence). V dropped 2 bases and J dropped 7; count of bases not matched to a gene: 12. CDR3 in DNA: TGTGCCAGCAGCCAACCCGGGACTAGCGGGGGAGCAGGCTACGGGGAGCTGTTTTTT. Its translation: CASSQPGTSGGAGYGELFF.

The V gene is TRBV2, the J gene TRBJ2-5; TRBD1 aligns across 8 bases. Germline V gene sequence: CDR1 SNHLY, CDR2 FYNNEI. This CDR3 is built from 16 residues. V lost 2 bases, J lost 0 bases, and 5 bases stayed unmatched. The CDR3 coding sequence is TGTGCCAGCAGTGAAATGGCAGGGGGCGACCAAGAGACCCAGTACTTC. Translating gives CASSEMAGGDQETQYF.